This TCR beta chain was captured in a study of blood T cell repertoires in COVID-19. Study as a whole: PBMCs, B-cell-depleted T cells, or T cells provided the cDNA or gDNA that made up the material.

Per the original methods: Cell counts per sample came from amplifying reference gene primers. The repertoire was sequenced with immunoSEQ multiplex PCR; TCRdb's copy has only in-frame clones and lacks some. From that table come the V and J calls and clone size; the DNA was used to work out D and trimming. The table has 40,000 to 55,000 clones, roughly nine tenths seen once. CDR1 is MDHEN, CDR2 SYDVKM, per germline. The V gene end was trimmed by 4 bases and the J gene end by 3 bases; junction bases not matched to a gene: 9. This CDR3 has 17 amino acids. The sample was peripheral blood. The TCR comes from a human donor in a cohort sampled during active COVID-19. The genes are TRBV28 and TRBJ1-4; TRBD1 matches 9 bases. DNA of the CDR3: TGTGCCAGCAGTTCCGTCCCGGGACAGGGACCTAATGAAAAACTGTTTTTT. This gives the protein CASSSVPGQGPNEKLFF. Using reference TRBV28 and TRBJ1-4 for the parts outside the CDR3, the full variable domain is DVKVTQSSRYLVKRTGEKVFLECVQDMDHENMFWYRQDPGLGLRLIYFSYDVKMKEKGDIPEGYSVSREKKERFSLILESASTNQTSMYLCASSSVPGQGPNEKLFFGSGTQLSVL.